The rows below give T cell receptor beta chains drawn from one sample of a study of T-cell memory formation after mild COVID-19. A single record per CDR3 protein comes from TCRdb applying MiXCR to the 5' RACE reads. The repertoire holds approximately 560,000 distinct CDR3 sequences, with 15% to 20% as singletons. What was sequenced was PBMCs or a T cell subset sorted from them (not recorded which). Receptors were obtained from an adult woman who had mild COVID-19 (a few samples of this study predate the infection). Cell type and time point are not known. Each CDR3 is given with its conserved first and last residue. Each record gives: J gene, V gene, D gene, clone size, CDR3 length, CDR3 DNA, CDR3 protein. D genes are given only for firm matches. A row's size may be missing; if present it is once, few, many or a size class.

j_call: TRBJ1-2
v_call: TRBV2
d_call: NA
clone_size: few
cdr3_length: 15
cdr3_nt: TGTGCCAGCAGTAGTATGGCAGCTTCGGGCTATGGCTACACCTTC
cdr3_aa: CASSSMAASGYGYTF

j_call: TRBJ2-5
v_call: TRBV24-1
d_call: NA
clone_size: NA
cdr3_length: 14
cdr3_nt: TGTGCCACCAGTGACCCAGCGGCGATAGAGACCCAGTACTTC
cdr3_aa: CATSDPAAIETQYF

j_call: TRBJ2-1
v_call: TRBV24-1
d_call: NA
clone_size: many
cdr3_length: 16
cdr3_nt: TGTGCCACCAGTGATCCCGGGCCTCCTCGAAGGGATGAGCAGTTCTTC
cdr3_aa: CATSDPGPPRRDEQFF

j_call: TRBJ2-2
v_call: TRBV15
d_call: NA
clone_size: few
cdr3_length: 15
cdr3_nt: TGTGCCACCAGCAGAGATGGCCCACCTTCCGGGGAGCTGTTTTTT
cdr3_aa: CATSRDGPPSGELFF

j_call: TRBJ2-7
v_call: TRBV7-9
d_call: TRBD1
clone_size: NA
cdr3_length: 13
cdr3_nt: TGTGCCAGCAGCTCGGACAGGGTAGAAGAGCAGTACTTC
cdr3_aa: CASSSDRVEEQYF

j_call: TRBJ1-6
v_call: TRBV12-3/TRBV12-4
d_call: NA
clone_size: NA
cdr3_length: 17
cdr3_nt: TGTGCCAGCAGACCGGGGGGGTCGAGCTCCTATAATTCACCCCTCCACTTT
cdr3_aa: CASRPGGSSSYNSPLHF

j_call: TRBJ2-1
v_call: TRBV7-2
d_call: NA
clone_size: few
cdr3_length: 14
cdr3_nt: TGTGCCAGCAGCGCGGGACATTCCTACAATGAGCAGTTCTTC
cdr3_aa: CASSAGHSYNEQFF

j_call: TRBJ2-2
v_call: TRBV29-1
d_call: NA
clone_size: few
cdr3_length: 17
cdr3_nt: TGCAGCGCTGCGACAGGCGCGGGTTATGGAAACACCGGGGAGCTGTTTTTT
cdr3_aa: CSAATGAGYGNTGELFF

j_call: TRBJ2-1
v_call: TRBV29-1
d_call: TRBD2
clone_size: few
cdr3_length: 17
cdr3_nt: TGCAGCGTTGAGCAGTTACTAGCGGGACTTCGTGGTGATGAGCAGTTCTTC
cdr3_aa: CSVEQLLAGLRGDEQFF

j_call: TRBJ2-1
v_call: TRBV9
d_call: TRBD1
clone_size: few
cdr3_length: 14
cdr3_nt: TGTGCCAGCAGCCCCCGGACAGGGCGCGATGAGCAGTTCTTC
cdr3_aa: CASSPRTGRDEQFF

j_call: TRBJ2-3
v_call: TRBV7-6
d_call: TRBD1
clone_size: few
cdr3_length: 15
cdr3_nt: TGTGCCAGCAGCTCCAGACAGGGTTCTGCAGATACGCAGTATTTT
cdr3_aa: CASSSRQGSADTQYF

j_call: TRBJ1-1
v_call: TRBV15
d_call: NA
clone_size: NA
cdr3_length: 15
cdr3_nt: TGTGCCACCAGCCCCCGGGCAGCGATGAACACTGAAGCTTTCTTT
cdr3_aa: CATSPRAAMNTEAFF

j_call: TRBJ1-5
v_call: TRBV19
d_call: NA
clone_size: NA
cdr3_length: 12
cdr3_nt: TGTGCCATTCAGGGGCCTAATCAGCCCCAGCATTTT
cdr3_aa: CAIQGPNQPQHF

j_call: TRBJ2-1
v_call: TRBV5-1
d_call: TRBD2
clone_size: NA
cdr3_length: 20
cdr3_nt: TGCGCCAGCAGCTCCCCCCGACTAGCGGGAGCGCTAAGCTCCTACAATGAGCAGTTCTTC
cdr3_aa: CASSSPRLAGALSSYNEQFF

j_call: TRBJ1-6
v_call: TRBV7-2
d_call: NA
clone_size: NA
cdr3_length: 18
cdr3_nt: TGTGCCAGCAGCGTCGCGGGGGGCTTAAGCTCCTATAATTCACCCCTCCACTTT
cdr3_aa: CASSVAGGLSSYNSPLHF

j_call: TRBJ2-1
v_call: TRBV9
d_call: NA
clone_size: once
cdr3_length: 14
cdr3_nt: TGTGCCAGCAGCGTAGTCTCGGGCCTAGATGAGCAGTTCTTC
cdr3_aa: CASSVVSGLDEQFF

j_call: TRBJ2-1
v_call: TRBV6-2/TRBV6-3
d_call: TRBD2
clone_size: few
cdr3_length: 14
cdr3_nt: TGTGCCAGCAGTCCCTTCGGGAGGAGGGATGAGCAGTTCTTC
cdr3_aa: CASSPFGRRDEQFF

j_call: TRBJ2-5
v_call: TRBV20-1
d_call: TRBD2
clone_size: few
cdr3_length: 16
cdr3_nt: TGCAGTGCTAGGGCTAGCGGGGGCCGGTACCAAGAGACCCAGTACTTC
cdr3_aa: CSARASGGRYQETQYF

j_call: TRBJ2-6
v_call: TRBV3-1
d_call: NA
clone_size: NA
cdr3_length: 12
cdr3_nt: TGTGCCAGTGTCTCTGGGGCCAACGTCCTGACTTTC
cdr3_aa: CASVSGANVLTF

j_call: TRBJ2-7
v_call: TRBV21-1
d_call: NA
clone_size: NA
cdr3_length: 15
cdr3_nt: TGTGCCAGCAGCAAAGACGGGGTGACACTGGACGAGCAGTACTTC
cdr3_aa: CASSKDGVTLDEQYF

j_call: TRBJ2-2
v_call: TRBV11-2
d_call: TRBD2
clone_size: NA
cdr3_length: 17
cdr3_nt: TGTGCCAGCAGCTCGATCGCGGGGGGGACGAACACCGGGGAGCTGTTTTTT
cdr3_aa: CASSSIAGGTNTGELFF

j_call: TRBJ2-2
v_call: TRBV7-2
d_call: TRBD2
clone_size: NA
cdr3_length: 17
cdr3_nt: TGTGCCAGCAGCTTAGCTGGACTAGCGGGAACCGGCGGGGAGCTGTTTTTT
cdr3_aa: CASSLAGLAGTGGELFF

j_call: TRBJ2-5
v_call: TRBV11-2
d_call: NA
clone_size: few
cdr3_length: 14
cdr3_nt: TGTGCCAGCAGCTCCTTTTGGGGCGGTGAGACCCAGTACTTC
cdr3_aa: CASSSFWGGETQYF

j_call: TRBJ1-5
v_call: TRBV4-2
d_call: NA
clone_size: NA
cdr3_length: 15
cdr3_nt: TGTGCCAGCAGCCAAGAGTGGGTCCGCAATCAGCCCCAGCATTTT
cdr3_aa: CASSQEWVRNQPQHF

j_call: TRBJ2-7
v_call: TRBV4-1
d_call: TRBD1
clone_size: few
cdr3_length: 16
cdr3_nt: TGCGCCAGCAGCCGGCCGCCGGGACAGAACTCCTACGAGCAGTACTTC
cdr3_aa: CASSRPPGQNSYEQYF

j_call: TRBJ1-1
v_call: TRBV7-2
d_call: TRBD1
clone_size: NA
cdr3_length: 14
cdr3_nt: TGTGCCAGCAGCACAGGGACAGGGGGAACTTTGGGTTTCTTT
cdr3_aa: CASSTGTGGTLGFF

j_call: TRBJ1-1
v_call: TRBV12-3/TRBV12-4
d_call: NA
clone_size: few
cdr3_length: 13
cdr3_nt: TGTGCCACCCAAGGAGAAGTGAACACTGAAGCTTTCTTT
cdr3_aa: CATQGEVNTEAFF

j_call: TRBJ1-1
v_call: TRBV5-1
d_call: NA
clone_size: few
cdr3_length: 15
cdr3_nt: TGCGCCAGCAGCTTGTTTCGGGGGATGAACACTGAAGCTTTCTTT
cdr3_aa: CASSLFRGMNTEAFF

j_call: TRBJ1-1
v_call: TRBV3-1
d_call: TRBD1
clone_size: NA
cdr3_length: 13
cdr3_nt: TGTGCCAGCGGATCGACAGGGACCCCTGAAGCTTTCTTT
cdr3_aa: CASGSTGTPEAFF

j_call: TRBJ2-1
v_call: TRBV5-6
d_call: NA
clone_size: NA
cdr3_length: 13
cdr3_nt: TGTGCCAGCAGCTTGGGGAGCAACAATGAGCAGTTCTTC
cdr3_aa: CASSLGSNNEQFF

j_call: TRBJ1-1
v_call: TRBV7-8
d_call: NA
clone_size: few
cdr3_length: 18
cdr3_nt: TGTGCCAGCAGCTTAGCGCTCGTCCAGGCAGCGTTGAACACTGAAGCTTTCTTT
cdr3_aa: CASSLALVQAALNTEAFF

j_call: TRBJ1-1
v_call: TRBV4-2
d_call: NA
clone_size: few
cdr3_length: 17
cdr3_nt: TGTGCCAGCAGCCAAGAGACGGACAGTAGATTTGGGGCTGAAGCTTTCTTT
cdr3_aa: CASSQETDSRFGAEAFF

j_call: TRBJ1-3
v_call: TRBV12-3/TRBV12-4
d_call: TRBD1
clone_size: NA
cdr3_length: 15
cdr3_nt: TGTGCCAGCAGTTCGAGGACAGGCTCTGGAAACACCATATATTTT
cdr3_aa: CASSSRTGSGNTIYF

j_call: TRBJ1-1
v_call: TRBV12-3/TRBV12-4
d_call: NA
clone_size: NA
cdr3_length: 14
cdr3_nt: TGTGCCAGCAGTTTGACCCCTTCTGGCACTGAAGCTTTCTTT
cdr3_aa: CASSLTPSGTEAFF

j_call: TRBJ1-2
v_call: TRBV6-5
d_call: NA
clone_size: NA
cdr3_length: 13
cdr3_nt: TGTGCCAGCACCTCGAGGCAAACCGGTGGCTACACCTTC
cdr3_aa: CASTSRQTGGYTF

j_call: TRBJ2-2
v_call: TRBV7-9
d_call: NA
clone_size: NA
cdr3_length: 17
cdr3_nt: TGTGCCAGCAGCCCCGCGGGTGCTCAGCAGAACACCGGGGAGCTGTTTTTT
cdr3_aa: CASSPAGAQQNTGELFF

j_call: TRBJ2-7
v_call: TRBV7-2
d_call: NA
clone_size: NA
cdr3_length: 13
cdr3_nt: TGTGCCAGCAGCTCTATAGCCGGGGACGAGCAGTACTTC
cdr3_aa: CASSSIAGDEQYF

j_call: TRBJ2-7
v_call: TRBV12-3/TRBV12-4
d_call: TRBD2
clone_size: NA
cdr3_length: 16
cdr3_nt: TGTGCCAGCAGTCCGGGACTAGCGGGAGTCGTTTACGAGCAGTACTTC
cdr3_aa: CASSPGLAGVVYEQYF

j_call: TRBJ2-1
v_call: TRBV10-3
d_call: TRBD1
clone_size: few
cdr3_length: 18
cdr3_nt: TGTGCCATCATGGGCGGACAGGGAGTCCCTAGCTCCTACAATGAGCAGTTCTTC
cdr3_aa: CAIMGGQGVPSSYNEQFF

j_call: TRBJ2-2
v_call: TRBV3-1
d_call: NA
clone_size: NA
cdr3_length: 15
cdr3_nt: TGTGCCAGCAGCCAAGTAGACACTGCCACCGGGGAGCTGTTTTTT
cdr3_aa: CASSQVDTATGELFF

j_call: TRBJ2-3
v_call: TRBV5-1
d_call: NA
clone_size: NA
cdr3_length: 14
cdr3_nt: TGCGCCAGCAGCTTTGGCCCCGCCACAGATACGCAGTATTTT
cdr3_aa: CASSFGPATDTQYF

j_call: TRBJ2-1
v_call: TRBV7-9
d_call: TRBD2
clone_size: few
cdr3_length: 15
cdr3_nt: TGTGCCAGCAGCTACGGGACTAGCGGTGTGGGTGAGCAGTTCTTC
cdr3_aa: CASSYGTSGVGEQFF

j_call: TRBJ1-1
v_call: TRBV7-2
d_call: TRBD1
clone_size: NA
cdr3_length: 14
cdr3_nt: TGTGCCAGCAGCTGGACAGGGGAGGCGTCTGAAGCTTTCTTT
cdr3_aa: CASSWTGEASEAFF

j_call: TRBJ2-5
v_call: TRBV28
d_call: NA
clone_size: NA
cdr3_length: 15
cdr3_nt: TGTGCCAGCAACGACCGGGCCCCACGAAGAGAGACCCAGTACTTC
cdr3_aa: CASNDRAPRRETQYF

j_call: TRBJ2-1
v_call: TRBV12-5
d_call: NA
clone_size: few
cdr3_length: 14
cdr3_nt: TGTGCTAGTGTCGGCGGCTCCTCCTACAATGAGCAGTTCTTC
cdr3_aa: CASVGGSSYNEQFF

j_call: TRBJ2-2
v_call: TRBV6-2/TRBV6-3
d_call: NA
clone_size: NA
cdr3_length: 13
cdr3_nt: TGTGCCAGCACCAGACCTTCCACCGGGGAGCTGTTTTTT
cdr3_aa: CASTRPSTGELFF

j_call: TRBJ2-3
v_call: TRBV12-3/TRBV12-4
d_call: NA
clone_size: NA
cdr3_length: 14
cdr3_nt: TGTGCCAGCAGCCCAATAGTAGGTACAGATACGCAGTATTTT
cdr3_aa: CASSPIVGTDTQYF

j_call: TRBJ2-2
v_call: TRBV7-9
d_call: TRBD2
clone_size: NA
cdr3_length: 18
cdr3_nt: TGTGCCAGCAGCTTAGCGGGAGGGCCTTTCCTGAACACCGGGGAGCTGTTTTTT
cdr3_aa: CASSLAGGPFLNTGELFF

j_call: TRBJ2-1
v_call: TRBV12-3/TRBV12-4
d_call: TRBD2
clone_size: NA
cdr3_length: 15
cdr3_nt: TGTGCCAGCAGTTTACAAGGGCTAGCGGGATATGAGCAGTTCTTC
cdr3_aa: CASSLQGLAGYEQFF

j_call: TRBJ1-6
v_call: TRBV7-3
d_call: NA
clone_size: few
cdr3_length: 14
cdr3_nt: TGTGCCAGCAGCCCGGACTCCTATAATTCACCCCTCCACTTT
cdr3_aa: CASSPDSYNSPLHF

j_call: TRBJ1-1
v_call: TRBV18
d_call: TRBD1
clone_size: NA
cdr3_length: 16
cdr3_nt: TGTGCCAGCTCACCATCAATAGGACAGGGGGCCACTGAAGCTTTCTTT
cdr3_aa: CASSPSIGQGATEAFF

j_call: TRBJ2-7
v_call: TRBV6-2/TRBV6-3
d_call: NA
clone_size: NA
cdr3_length: 13
cdr3_nt: TGTGCCAGCAGTCTGACTGTGCAGGGCGAGCAGTACTTC
cdr3_aa: CASSLTVQGEQYF

j_call: TRBJ2-2
v_call: TRBV9
d_call: NA
clone_size: many
cdr3_length: 17
cdr3_nt: TGTGCCAGCAGCCTACCCCGTGGAGGGGGCCCAAACCAGGAGCTGTTTTTT
cdr3_aa: CASSLPRGGGPNQELFF

j_call: TRBJ1-1
v_call: TRBV21-1
d_call: NA
clone_size: NA
cdr3_length: 18
cdr3_nt: TGTGCCAGCAGCAAAGGAAATACAGGGAAAGGAACAATGGGTGAAGCTTTCTTT
cdr3_aa: CASSKGNTGKGTMGEAFF

j_call: TRBJ1-1
v_call: TRBV7-9
d_call: NA
clone_size: NA
cdr3_length: 15
cdr3_nt: TGTGCCAGCAGCTTAGCGGTGGGGTTGAACACTGAAGCTTTCTTT
cdr3_aa: CASSLAVGLNTEAFF

j_call: TRBJ2-1
v_call: TRBV20-1
d_call: NA
clone_size: NA
cdr3_length: 13
cdr3_nt: TGCAGTGCTAGACAATTTGGGGGGTTCGAGCAGTTCTTC
cdr3_aa: CSARQFGGFEQFF

j_call: TRBJ2-5
v_call: TRBV6-5
d_call: NA
clone_size: few
cdr3_length: 11
cdr3_nt: TGTGCCAGCAGGACGGGGGCCCGTATGTACTTC
cdr3_aa: CASRTGARMYF

j_call: TRBJ2-7
v_call: TRBV7-9
d_call: NA
clone_size: few
cdr3_length: 13
cdr3_nt: TGTGCCAGCAGCTCACCTCAGGAATACGAGCAGTACTTC
cdr3_aa: CASSSPQEYEQYF

j_call: TRBJ2-2
v_call: TRBV11-3
d_call: NA
clone_size: few
cdr3_length: 15
cdr3_nt: TGTGCCAGCAGCCGGCTCGCTTCGAACACCGGGGAGCTGTTTTTT
cdr3_aa: CASSRLASNTGELFF